The 10 T cell receptor beta chains in this list originate from one sample, sequenced in a study of control samples from healthy donors and cancer patients. Produced via immunoSEQ multiplex PCR; TCRdb's table is partial and in-frame only. The top ten hold around 20% of the sample, which has 65,000 to 90,000 clones, more than 70% seen once. Material: blood. The receptors were sampled from a man over 45 in good health.

This chain connects TRBV6-2 or TRBV6-3 to TRBJ1-2; 7 bases align to TRBD1. The germline V gene encodes CDR1 MNHEY and CDR2 SVGEGT. The CDR3 contains 13 residues. The V segment lost 6 bases and the J segment 4 bases; nucleotides outside the gene matches: 5. The CDR3 spells CASSPDRTYGYTF. CDR3 bases: TGTGCCAGCAGCCCGGACAGGACCTATGGCTACACCTTC.

This chain links TRBV18 with TRBJ1-1; TRBD1 matches 7 bases. The CDR3 is 15 amino acids. Trimming took 4 bases from V and 0 from J; bases not matched to a gene: 5. CDR1 and CDR2 (germline): KGHSH, LQKENI. CDR3 amino acids: CASSQQGTMNTEAFF. DNA for the CDR3: TGTGCCAGCTCACAACAGGGGACGATGAACACTGAAGCTTTCTTT.

The chain recombines TRBV15 with TRBJ2-3; 14 nucleotides agree with TRBD2. CDR1 and CDR2 from the germline V gene are LNHNV and YYDKDF (reference sequence). The CDR3 extends over 16 amino acids. Trimming at V came to 3 bases and at J to 4 bases, leaving 3 bases not matched to a gene. The CDR3 nucleotides read TGTGCCACCAGCAGGGGACTAGCGGGAGCGGCAGATACGCAGTATTTT. This encodes CATSRGLAGAADTQYF.

The chain combines TRBV5-5 with TRBJ1-4, with a weak D call TRBD1 (5 bases). Deletions cut 2 bases from V and 8 bases from J, with 16 bases between. The CDR3 has 15 residues. The germline gives CDR1 SGHKS, CDR2 YYEKEE (reference sequence). In DNA form, the CDR3 reads TGTGCCAGCAGCTTTCGAGGTAAAGCAGGGGAAAAACTGTTTTTT. Protein: CASSFRGKAGEKLFF.

CDR3 in amino acids: CASRRTEVYEQYF. The CDR3 DNA reads TGTGCCAGCAGACGCACGGAAGTCTACGAGCAGTACTTC. V usage is TRBV12-3 or TRBV12-4 and J usage is TRBJ2-7; D remains ambiguous. Trimming cost V 6 bases and J 3 bases, with 12 bases left between them. The CDR3 runs to 13 residues.

With regard to this clone: The junction departs from the called germline gene at one end, perhaps through a read error. The chain couples TRBV7-2 to TRBJ2-3, with D unresolved. The CDR3 length is 13 residues. CDR1 and CDR2 (germline): SGHTA, FQGNSA. The CDR3: CASRLGFGDTQYF. The CDR3 DNA reads as TGTGCCAGCAGGTTAGGGTTCGGGGATACGCAGTATTTT.

This clone came up once. The J gene is TRBJ1-2, the V gene TRBV30; D gene ambiguous. This CDR3 has 15 amino acids. V was shortened by 0 bases and J by 8 bases, with 19 bases between the two germline ends. Per the germline V gene, CDR1 is GTSNPN and CDR2 is SVGIG (reference sequence). CDR3 in amino acids: CAWSVVVKVAFGYTF. For the CDR3, the DNA is TGTGCCTGGAGTGTGGTGGTTAAAGTCGCCTTCGGCTACACCTTC.

This clone was observed a handful of times. The chain is built from TRBV6-4 and TRBJ1-1, with 7 bases lining up with TRBD1. The CDR3 runs to 14 residues. Germline V gene data show CDR1 as MRHNA and CDR2 as SNTAGT. After removal of 3 bases from V and 4 bases from J, the junction contained 5 bases not matched to a gene. The CDR3 loop reads CASSEGDSSTEAFF. For the CDR3, the DNA is TGTGCCAGCAGTGAGGGGGACAGTAGCACTGAAGCTTTCTTT.

V usage is TRBV6-2 or TRBV6-3 and J usage is TRBJ2-5, with unresolved D. From germline, CDR1 is MNHEY and CDR2 SVGEGT. CDR3 length: 14 residues. V was cut by 6 bases and J by 3 bases, with 14 bases left in between. The CDR3 DNA reads as TGTGCCAGCAGCCTTGGACGGATAAAAGAGACCCAGTACTTC. This translates into CASSLGRIKETQYF.

The chain links TRBV24-1 to TRBJ2-1; 9 nucleotides match TRBD2. The germline gives CDR1 KGHDR, CDR2 SFDVKD. This CDR3 comprises 18 residues. V trimming: 4 bases; J trimming: 3 bases; junction bases outside the gene matches: 12. CDR3 protein: CATSDPSSTSGYYNEQFF. In nucleotides, the CDR3 is TGTGCCACCAGTGACCCTTCTTCGACTAGCGGCTACTACAATGAGCAGTTCTTC.